The 8 T cell receptor beta chains below come from one sample, sequenced in a study of blood T cell repertoires in COVID-19. Clones were sequenced by immunoSEQ multiplex PCR, and TCRdb holds only the in-frame ones, with some missing. The repertoire holds over 250,000 clones, with 86% as singletons. The sequencing sample was made of peripheral blood. The receptors derive from a man aged 35 to 55 who had recovered from COVID-19.

The chain combines TRBV6-5 with TRBJ2-1, with D perhaps TRBD2 (6 bases). There are 13 residues in the CDR3. CDR1 and CDR2 (germline): MNHEY, SVGAGI. The V end was cut by 7 bases, the J end by 10 bases, with 17 bases between. The CDR3 DNA follows: TGTGCCAGCATCCTACCGCGGGGAGGAGAGCAGTTCTTC. It translates to CASILPRGGEQFF.

This clone was observed a single time. The chain uses TRBV29-1 and TRBJ1-1; D ambiguous. CDR3 length: 13 amino acids. From germline, CDR1 is SQVTM and CDR2 ANQGSEA. V was shortened by 4 bases and J by 0 bases, with 9 bases between the two germline ends. CDR3 nucleotides: TGCAGCGTTGGACAAAAGATGAACACTGAAGCTTTCTTT. Protein sequence: CSVGQKMNTEAFF.

The J gene is TRBJ1-4, the V gene TRBV7-7, with 9 bases aligning to TRBD1. Trimming cost V 5 bases and J 5 bases; bases outside gene matches: 6. This CDR3 has 15 residues. Germline values: CDR1 SSHAT, CDR2 FNYEAQ (reference sequence). The CDR3 DNA is TGTGCCAGCAGCCCCTTTGGGACAGGGAATGAAAAACTGTTTTTT. Its protein product is CASSPFGTGNEKLFF. The variable domain in full, with the rest retrieved from reference TRBV7-7 and TRBJ1-4, is GAGVSQSPRYKVTKRGQDVTLRCDPISSHATLYWYQQALGQGPEFLTYFNYEAQPDKSGLPSDRFSAERPEGSISTLTIQRTEQRDSAMYRCASSPFGTGNEKLFFGSGTQLSVL.

V and J are TRBV7-9 and TRBJ2-3; tentative D call: TRBD2 (6 bases). Trimming stripped 2 bases from V and 0 bases from J, with 12 bases between. This CDR3 spans 16 amino acids. CDR1 and CDR2 (germline): SEHNR, FQNEAQ (reference sequence). The DNA for the CDR3 is TGTGCCAGCAGCTTATCGGGTAGCGGTAGCACAGATACGCAGTATTTT. Protein product: CASSLSGSGSTDTQYF. The full variable domain, completed using reference TRBV7-9 and TRBJ2-3, is DTGVSQNPRHKITKRGQNVTFRCDPISEHNRLYWYRQTLGQGPEFLTYFQNEAQLEKSRLLSDRFSAERPKGSFSTLEIQRTEQGDSAMYLCASSLSGSGSTDTQYFGPGTRLTVL.

This clone was seen just once. The chain recombines TRBV7-9 with TRBJ2-2, with a tentative D call TRBD2 (5 bases). The germline V and J ends were trimmed by 4 bases and 3 bases, with 15 bases remaining between them. The CDR3 length is 16 residues. The germline V gene has CDR1 SEHNR and CDR2 FQNEAQ (reference sequence). For the CDR3, the DNA is TGTGCCAGCAGCTCCTTTCATGACTACGACACCGGGGAGCTGTTTTTT. Amino acids: CASSSFHDYDTGELFF.

The rearrangement uses TRBV5-1 and TRBJ2-3, with 15 bases that match TRBD2. The germline V gene encodes CDR1 SGHRS and CDR2 YFSETQ. The CDR3 loop spans 17 amino acids. V shed 4 bases and J 9 bases; nucleotides not matched to a gene: 12. Here the CDR3 DNA reads TGCGCCAGCAGCCGAGGGACTAGCGGGGGGCCCTTCTGGACGCAGTATTTT. Amino acids: CASSRGTSGGPFWTQYF.

The chain uses TRBV7-6 and TRBJ1-5, with D uncertain. Germline V gene data show CDR1 as SGHVS and CDR2 as FNYEAQ. Trimming removed 4 bases at V and 7 bases at J, with 11 bases between. The CDR3 is made up of 13 amino acids. CDR3 loop: CASSSRPGQPQHF. The CDR3 DNA reads as TGTGCCAGCAGCTCTCGGCCCGGGCAGCCCCAGCATTTT.

This clone is a singleton in its sample. The CDR3 sequence: CASSSGQGRNTYEQYF. The DNA for the CDR3 is TGTGCCAGCAGTTCCGGACAGGGGCGAAATACCTACGAGCAGTACTTC. The genes are TRBV28 and TRBJ2-7; 9 positions agree with TRBD1. The J segment lost 2 bases and the V segment lost 4 bases, leaving 9 bases of the junction unmatched. Germline assignment: CDR1 MDHEN and CDR2 SYDVKM. There are 16 residues in the CDR3.